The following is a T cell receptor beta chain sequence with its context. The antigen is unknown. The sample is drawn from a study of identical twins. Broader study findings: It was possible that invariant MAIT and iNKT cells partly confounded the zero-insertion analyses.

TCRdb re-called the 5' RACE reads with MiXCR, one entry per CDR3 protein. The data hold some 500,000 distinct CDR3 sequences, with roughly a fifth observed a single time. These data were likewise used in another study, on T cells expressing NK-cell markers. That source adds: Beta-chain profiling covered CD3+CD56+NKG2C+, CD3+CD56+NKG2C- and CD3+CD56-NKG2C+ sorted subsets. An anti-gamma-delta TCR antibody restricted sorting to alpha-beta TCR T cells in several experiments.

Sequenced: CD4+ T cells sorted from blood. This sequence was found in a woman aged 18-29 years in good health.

CDR3 in amino acids: CSARGPGDRGAYEQYF. As DNA, the CDR3 is TGCAGTGCTAGAGGGCCGGGGGACAGGGGAGCCTACGAGCAGTACTTC. V and J are TRBV20-1 and TRBJ2-7; 10 bases line up with TRBD1. J gave up 2 bases and V 1 base, and 8 bases lay outside the gene matches. CDR3 length: 16 residues. The germline CDR1 and CDR2 sequences are DFQATT and SNEGSKA (reference sequence).